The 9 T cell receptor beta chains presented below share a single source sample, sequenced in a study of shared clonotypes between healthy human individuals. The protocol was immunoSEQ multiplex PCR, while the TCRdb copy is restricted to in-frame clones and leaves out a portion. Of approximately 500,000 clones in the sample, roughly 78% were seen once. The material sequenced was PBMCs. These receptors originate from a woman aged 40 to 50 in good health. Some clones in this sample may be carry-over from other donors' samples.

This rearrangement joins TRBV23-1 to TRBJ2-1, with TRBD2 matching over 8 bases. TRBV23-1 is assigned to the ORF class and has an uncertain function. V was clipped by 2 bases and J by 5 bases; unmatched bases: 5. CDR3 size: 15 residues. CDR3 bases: TGCGCCAGCAGTCAAAGATGGCGGGAGGACAATGAGCAGTTCTTC. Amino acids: CASSQRWREDNEQFF.

The CDR3 DNA reads TGTGCCAGCAGCCCTAGCACGAACACCGGGGAGCTGTTTTTT. The encoded protein is CASSPSTNTGELFF. The chain carries TRBV5-4 and TRBJ2-2; maybe TRBD2 (5 bases). Deletions cut 4 bases from V and 0 bases from J, with 7 bases between. This CDR3 contains 14 residues. Germline V gene lookup returns CDR1 SGHNT and CDR2 YYREEE (reference sequence). The full variable domain, its missing parts supplied by reference TRBV5-4 and TRBJ2-2, is ETGVTQSPTHLIKTRGQQVTLRCSSQSGHNTVSWYQQALGQGPQFIFQYYREEENGRGNFPPRFSGLQFPNYSSELNVNALELDDSALYLCASSPSTNTGELFFGEGSRLTVL.

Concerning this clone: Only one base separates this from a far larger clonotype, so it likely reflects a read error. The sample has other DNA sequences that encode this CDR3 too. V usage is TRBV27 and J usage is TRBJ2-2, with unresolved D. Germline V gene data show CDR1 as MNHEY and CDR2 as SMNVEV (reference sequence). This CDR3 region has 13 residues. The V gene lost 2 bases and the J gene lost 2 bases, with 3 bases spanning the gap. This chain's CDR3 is CASSLLNTGELFF. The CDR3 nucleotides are TGTGCCAGCAGTTTACTTAACACCGGGGAGCTGTTTTTT.

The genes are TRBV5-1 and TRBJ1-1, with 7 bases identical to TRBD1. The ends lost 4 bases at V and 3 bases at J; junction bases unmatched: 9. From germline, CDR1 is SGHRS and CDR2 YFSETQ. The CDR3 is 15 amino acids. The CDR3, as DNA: TGCGCCAGCAGCCTGGGGACCACAGGGGACACTGAAGCTTTCTTT. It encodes CASSLGTTGDTEAFF.

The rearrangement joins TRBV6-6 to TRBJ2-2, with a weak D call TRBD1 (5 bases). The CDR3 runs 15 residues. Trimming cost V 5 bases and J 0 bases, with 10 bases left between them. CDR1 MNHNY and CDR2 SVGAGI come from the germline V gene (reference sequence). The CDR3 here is CASSQRQSNTGELFF. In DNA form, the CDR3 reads TGTGCCAGCAGTCAGCGACAGTCGAACACCGGGGAGCTGTTTTTT.

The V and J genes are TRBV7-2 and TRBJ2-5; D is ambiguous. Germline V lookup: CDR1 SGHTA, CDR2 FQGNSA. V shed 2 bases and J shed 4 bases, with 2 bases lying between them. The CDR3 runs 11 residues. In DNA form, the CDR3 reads TGTGCCAGCAGCTTAACAGAGACCCAGTACTTC. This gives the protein CASSLTETQYF.

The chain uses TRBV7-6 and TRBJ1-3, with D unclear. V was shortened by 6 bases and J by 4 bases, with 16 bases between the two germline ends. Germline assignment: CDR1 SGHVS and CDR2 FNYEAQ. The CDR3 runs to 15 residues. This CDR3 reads CASSPPKGAGNTIYF. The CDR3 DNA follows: TGTGCCAGCAGTCCCCCCAAGGGTGCGGGAAACACCATATATTTT.

CDR3 protein: CAISESYRGQETQYF. CDR3 in DNA: TGTGCCATCAGTGAGTCGTACAGGGGCCAAGAGACCCAGTACTTC. The V gene is TRBV10-3, the J gene TRBJ2-5; the match to TRBD1 covers 7 bases. The CDR3 sequence is 15 residues long. The ends lost 0 bases at V and 1 base at J; junction bases unmatched: 2. Germline values: CDR1 ENHRY, CDR2 SYGVKD.

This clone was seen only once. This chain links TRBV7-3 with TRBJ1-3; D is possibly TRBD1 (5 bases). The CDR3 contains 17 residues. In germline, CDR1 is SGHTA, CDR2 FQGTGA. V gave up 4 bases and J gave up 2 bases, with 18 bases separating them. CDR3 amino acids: CASSSPDRGVAGNTIYF. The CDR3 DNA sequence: TGTGCCAGCAGCTCCCCAGATCGGGGGGTTGCTGGAAACACCATATATTTT. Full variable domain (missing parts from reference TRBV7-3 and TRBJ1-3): GAGVSQTPSNKVTEKGKYVELRCDPISGHTALYWYRQSLGQGPEFLIYFQGTGAADDSGLPNDRFFAVRPEGSVSTLKIQRTERGDSAVYLCASSSPDRGVAGNTIYFGEGSWLTVV.